The clone carrying this TCR beta chain has ten or more counts. This record comes from a study of low-dose radiotherapy and immunotherapy resistance in tumors. At the level of the study: Patients were on oral aspirin 300 mg taken daily for four cycles from cycle 1 day 1.

Both TCRalpha and TCRbeta chains were reverse transcribed with V-gene-specific primers. TCRs underwent 20 PCR cycles of amplification with a constant-region primer and V-primer adapter. TCRdb re-called the reads through MiXCR, storing one row per CDR3 protein. The top ten hold 1% of the sample, which has tens of thousands of distinct CDR3 sequences, more than 8% seen once. The V and J ends lost 3 bases and 0 bases respectively, with 18 bases between them. Looked up from germline, CDR1 is MNHEY and CDR2 is SVGEGT. The CDR3 extends over 18 amino acids. The time point was: before trial treatment. The study gave donors nivolumab, ipilimumab, aspirin, low-dose cyclophosphamide and low-dose radiotherapy. Those who qualified had advanced solid tumors (lacking tumor-infiltrating lymphocytes).

Sequencing used PBMCs, obtained before treatment. The TCR was taken from a male donor with prostate cancer. The chain links TRBV6-2 or TRBV6-3 to TRBJ2-4; no firm D call. CDR3 sequence (DNA): TGTGCCAGCAGTTATCCTGCCGGTACGAGTCTAGCCAAAAACATTCAGTACTTC. Translation gives CASSYPAGTSLAKNIQYF.